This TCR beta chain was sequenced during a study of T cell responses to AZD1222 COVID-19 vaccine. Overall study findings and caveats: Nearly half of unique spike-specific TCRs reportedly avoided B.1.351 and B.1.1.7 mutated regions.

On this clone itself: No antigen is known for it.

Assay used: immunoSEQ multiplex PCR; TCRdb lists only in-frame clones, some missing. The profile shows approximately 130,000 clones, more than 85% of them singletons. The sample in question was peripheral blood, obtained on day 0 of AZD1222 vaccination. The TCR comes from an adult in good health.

CDR3 DNA: TGTGCCAGCAGCTTAGCTTTTCTAGCGGGAACCAGAGCCTACGAGCAGTACTTC. This translates into CASSLAFLAGTRAYEQYF. The chain joins TRBV7-9 to TRBJ2-7; 9 bases map to TRBD2. Losses at the gene ends were 0 bases for V and 2 bases for J; bases not matched to a gene: 11. Germline CDR1 SEHNR, CDR2 FQNEAQ (reference sequence). The CDR3 sequence is 18 residues long.